This TCR beta chain appears in the sequencing data of a study of blood T cells in healthy people across ages. Primed by a sample-barcoded 5' primer and a J-beta primer mix, a second PCR proceeded for 7 to 11 cycles. Each CDR3 protein gets one entry after TCRdb re-called the 5' RACE reads with MiXCR. The repertoire holds hundreds of thousands of distinct CDR3 sequences, with 58% as singletons. The CDR3 has 16 residues. Germline V gene data show CDR1 as DFQATT and CDR2 as SNEGSKA (reference sequence). Turning to this clonotype: Its target is unknown.

The study's findings and limits: Relative to aged donors, long-lived donors carried more naive CD4+ cells and displayed higher diversity.

Each sample used at least 7 million PBMCs. The sample consisted of blood. J is TRBJ2-5 and V is TRBV20-1; TRBD2 matches 9 bases. Near its end, the DNA agrees better with TRBJ2-7, so the J call may be wrong. This TCR was recovered from a man younger than 45 in good health. The CDR3 region has the DNA TGCAGTGCTAACCCCCTCGGGGCTAGCGGGGACTACGAGCAGTACTTC. It codes for CSANPLGASGDYEQYF.